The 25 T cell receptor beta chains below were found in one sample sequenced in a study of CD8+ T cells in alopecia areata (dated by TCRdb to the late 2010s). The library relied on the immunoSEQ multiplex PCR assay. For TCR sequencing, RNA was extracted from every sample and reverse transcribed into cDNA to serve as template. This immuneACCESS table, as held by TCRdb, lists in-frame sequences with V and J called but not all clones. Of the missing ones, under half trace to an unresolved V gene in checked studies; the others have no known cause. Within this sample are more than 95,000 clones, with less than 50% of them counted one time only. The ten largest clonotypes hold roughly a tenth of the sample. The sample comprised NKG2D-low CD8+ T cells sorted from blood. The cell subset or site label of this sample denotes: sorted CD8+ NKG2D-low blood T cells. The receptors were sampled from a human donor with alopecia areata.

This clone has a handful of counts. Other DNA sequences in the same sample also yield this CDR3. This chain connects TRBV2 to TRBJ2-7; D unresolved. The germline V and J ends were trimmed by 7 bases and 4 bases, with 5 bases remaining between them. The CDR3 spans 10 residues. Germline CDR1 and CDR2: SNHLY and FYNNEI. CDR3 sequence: CASKGYEQYF. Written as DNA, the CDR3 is TGTGCCAGCAAGGGTTACGAGCAGTACTTC.

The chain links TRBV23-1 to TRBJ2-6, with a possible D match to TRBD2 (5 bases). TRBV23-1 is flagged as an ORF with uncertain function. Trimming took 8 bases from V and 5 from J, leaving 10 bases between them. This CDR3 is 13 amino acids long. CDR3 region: CASCGLRANVLTF. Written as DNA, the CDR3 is TGCGCCAGCTGTGGACTCCGGGCCAACGTCCTGACTTTC.

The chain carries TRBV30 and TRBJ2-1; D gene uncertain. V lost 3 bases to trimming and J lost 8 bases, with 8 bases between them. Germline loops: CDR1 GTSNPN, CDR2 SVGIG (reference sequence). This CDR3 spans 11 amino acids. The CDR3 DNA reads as TGTGCCTGGAGCCCAAGCGATGAGCAGTTCTTC. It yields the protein CAWSPSDEQFF.

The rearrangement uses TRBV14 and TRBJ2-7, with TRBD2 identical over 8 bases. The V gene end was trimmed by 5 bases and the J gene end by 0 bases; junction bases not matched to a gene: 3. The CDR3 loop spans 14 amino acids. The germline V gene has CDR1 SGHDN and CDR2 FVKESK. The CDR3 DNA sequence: TGTGCCAGCAGCGCAAGCGGGAGCTCCTACGAGCAGTACTTC. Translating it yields CASSASGSSYEQYF.

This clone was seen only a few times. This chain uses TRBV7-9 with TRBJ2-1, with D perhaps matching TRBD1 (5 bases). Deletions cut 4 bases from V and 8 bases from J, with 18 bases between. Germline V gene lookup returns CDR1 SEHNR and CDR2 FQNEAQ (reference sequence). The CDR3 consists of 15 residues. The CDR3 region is CASSSQAGGVDEQFF. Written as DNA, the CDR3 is TGTGCCAGCAGCTCACAGGCAGGTGGCGTCGATGAGCAGTTCTTC.

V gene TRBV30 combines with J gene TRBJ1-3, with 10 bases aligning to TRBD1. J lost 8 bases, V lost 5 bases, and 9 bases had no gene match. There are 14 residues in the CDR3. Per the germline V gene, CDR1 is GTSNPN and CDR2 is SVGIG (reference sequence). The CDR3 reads CAWELTGGADTIYF. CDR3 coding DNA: TGTGCCTGGGAACTGACAGGGGGCGCGGACACCATATATTTT.

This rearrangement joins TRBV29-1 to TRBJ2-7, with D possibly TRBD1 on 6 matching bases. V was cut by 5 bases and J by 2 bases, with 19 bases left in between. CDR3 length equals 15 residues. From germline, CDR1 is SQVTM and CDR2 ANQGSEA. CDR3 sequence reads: CSVKGLRTATYEQYF. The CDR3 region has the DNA TGCAGCGTTAAAGGGCTCCGGACAGCTACCTACGAGCAGTACTTC.

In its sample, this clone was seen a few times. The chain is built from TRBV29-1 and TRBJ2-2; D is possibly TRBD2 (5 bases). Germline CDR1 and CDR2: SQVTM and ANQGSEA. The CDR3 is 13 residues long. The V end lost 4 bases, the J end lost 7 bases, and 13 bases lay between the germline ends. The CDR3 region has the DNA TGCAGCGTTGTTGGTACGGGGATCGGGGAGCTGTTTTTT. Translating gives CSVVGTGIGELFF.

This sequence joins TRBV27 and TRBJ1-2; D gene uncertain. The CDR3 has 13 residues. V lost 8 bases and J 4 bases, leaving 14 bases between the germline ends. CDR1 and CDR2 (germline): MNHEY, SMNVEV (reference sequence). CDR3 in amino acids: CASGERRAYGYTF. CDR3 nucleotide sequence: TGTGCCAGCGGGGAGCGTAGGGCCTATGGCTACACCTTC.

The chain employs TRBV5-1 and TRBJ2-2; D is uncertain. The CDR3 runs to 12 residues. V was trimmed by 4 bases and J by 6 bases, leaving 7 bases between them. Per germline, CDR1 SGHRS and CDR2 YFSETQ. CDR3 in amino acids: CASSPGSGELFF. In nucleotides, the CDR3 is TGCGCCAGCAGCCCCGGCTCCGGGGAGCTGTTTTTT.

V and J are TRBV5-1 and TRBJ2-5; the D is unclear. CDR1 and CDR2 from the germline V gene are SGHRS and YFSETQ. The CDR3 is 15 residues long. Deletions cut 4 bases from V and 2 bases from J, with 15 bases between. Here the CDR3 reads CASSGSHLSQETQYF. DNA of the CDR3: TGCGCCAGCAGCGGGTCACACCTCTCACAAGAGACCCAGTACTTC.

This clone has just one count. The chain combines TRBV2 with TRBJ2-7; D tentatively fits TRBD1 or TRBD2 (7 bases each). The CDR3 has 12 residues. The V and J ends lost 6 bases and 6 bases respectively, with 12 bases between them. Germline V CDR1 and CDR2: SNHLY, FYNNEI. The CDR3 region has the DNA TGTGCCAGCAGCACCAGGGGGGGCGAGCAGTACTTC. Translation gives CASSTRGGEQYF.

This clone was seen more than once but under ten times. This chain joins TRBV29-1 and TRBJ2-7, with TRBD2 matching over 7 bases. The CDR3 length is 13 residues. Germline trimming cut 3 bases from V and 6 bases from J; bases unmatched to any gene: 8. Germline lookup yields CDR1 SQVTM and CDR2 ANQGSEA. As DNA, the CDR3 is TGCAGCGTTGACCGGGACTATCAGACCGAGCAGTACTTC. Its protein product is CSVDRDYQTEQYF.

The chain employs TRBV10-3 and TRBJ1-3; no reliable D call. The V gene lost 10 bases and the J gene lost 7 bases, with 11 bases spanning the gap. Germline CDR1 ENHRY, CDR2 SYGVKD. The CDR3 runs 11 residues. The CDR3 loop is CANGGGNTIYF. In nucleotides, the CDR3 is TGTGCCAATGGAGGAGGGAACACCATATATTTT.

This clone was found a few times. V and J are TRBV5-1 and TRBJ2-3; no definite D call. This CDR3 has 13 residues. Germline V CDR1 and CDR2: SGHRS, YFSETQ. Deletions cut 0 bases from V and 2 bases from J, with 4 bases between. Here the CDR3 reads CASSLGPTDTQYF. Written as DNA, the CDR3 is TGCGCCAGCAGCTTGGGACCCACAGATACGCAGTATTTT.

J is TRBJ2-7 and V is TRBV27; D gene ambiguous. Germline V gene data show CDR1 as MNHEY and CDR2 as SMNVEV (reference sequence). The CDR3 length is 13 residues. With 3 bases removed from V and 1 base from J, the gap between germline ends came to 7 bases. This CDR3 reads CASSFGQSYEQYF. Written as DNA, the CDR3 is TGTGCCAGCAGTTTTGGGCAGTCCTACGAGCAGTACTTC.

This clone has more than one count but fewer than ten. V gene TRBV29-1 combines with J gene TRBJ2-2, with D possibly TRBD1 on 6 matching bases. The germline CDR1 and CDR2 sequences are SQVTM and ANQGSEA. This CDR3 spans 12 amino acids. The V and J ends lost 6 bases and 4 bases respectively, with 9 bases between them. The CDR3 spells CSVGTFTGELFF. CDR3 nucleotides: TGCAGCGTCGGGACATTCACCGGGGAGCTGTTTTTT.

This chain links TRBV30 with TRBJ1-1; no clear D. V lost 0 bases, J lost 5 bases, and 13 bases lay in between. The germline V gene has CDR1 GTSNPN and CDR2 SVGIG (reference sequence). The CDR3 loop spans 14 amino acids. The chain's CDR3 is CAWSVSGVGTEAFF. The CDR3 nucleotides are TGTGCCTGGAGTGTAAGTGGGGTGGGGACTGAAGCTTTCTTT.

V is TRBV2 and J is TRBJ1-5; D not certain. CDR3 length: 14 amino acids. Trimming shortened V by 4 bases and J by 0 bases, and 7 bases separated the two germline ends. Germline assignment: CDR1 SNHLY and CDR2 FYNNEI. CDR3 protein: CASSGYNSNQPQHF. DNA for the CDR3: TGTGCCAGCAGTGGGTATAATAGCAATCAGCCCCAGCATTTT.

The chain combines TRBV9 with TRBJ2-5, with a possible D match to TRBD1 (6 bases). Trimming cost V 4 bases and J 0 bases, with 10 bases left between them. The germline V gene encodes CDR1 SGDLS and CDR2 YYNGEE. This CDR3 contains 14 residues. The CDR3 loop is CASSPGQNQETQYF. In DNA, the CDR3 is TGTGCCAGCAGCCCCGGACAGAACCAAGAGACCCAGTACTTC. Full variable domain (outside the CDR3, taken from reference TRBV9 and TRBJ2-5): DSGVTQTPKHLITATGQRVTLRCSPRSGDLSVYWYQQSLDQGLQFLIQYYNGEERAKGNILERFSAQQFPDLHSELNLSSLELGDSALYFCASSPGQNQETQYFGPGTRLLVL.

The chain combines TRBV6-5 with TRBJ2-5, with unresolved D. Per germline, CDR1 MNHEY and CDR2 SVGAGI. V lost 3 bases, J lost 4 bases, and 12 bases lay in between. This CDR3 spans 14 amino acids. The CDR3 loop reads CASSYYRASETQYF. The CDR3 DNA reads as TGTGCCAGCAGTTATTATAGGGCGTCAGAGACCCAGTACTTC.

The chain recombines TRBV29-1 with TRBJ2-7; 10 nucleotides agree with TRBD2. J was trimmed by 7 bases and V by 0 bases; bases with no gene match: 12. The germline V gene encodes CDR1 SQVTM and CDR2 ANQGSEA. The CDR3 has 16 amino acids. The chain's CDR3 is CSVEDSVASGGLEQYF. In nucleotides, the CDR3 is TGCAGCGTTGAAGATTCTGTGGCTAGCGGGGGTCTGGAGCAGTACTTC.

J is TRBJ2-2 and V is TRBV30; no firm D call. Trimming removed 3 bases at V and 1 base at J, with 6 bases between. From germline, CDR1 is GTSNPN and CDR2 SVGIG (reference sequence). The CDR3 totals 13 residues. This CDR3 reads CAWRERNTGELFF. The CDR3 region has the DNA TGTGCCTGGAGAGAACGGAACACCGGGGAGCTGTTTTTT.

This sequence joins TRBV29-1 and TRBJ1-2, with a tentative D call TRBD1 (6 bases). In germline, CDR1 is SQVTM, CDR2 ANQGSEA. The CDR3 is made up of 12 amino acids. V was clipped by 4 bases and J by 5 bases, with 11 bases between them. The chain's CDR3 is CSVVEGDYGYTF. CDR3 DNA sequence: TGCAGCGTTGTGGAGGGGGATTATGGCTACACCTTC.

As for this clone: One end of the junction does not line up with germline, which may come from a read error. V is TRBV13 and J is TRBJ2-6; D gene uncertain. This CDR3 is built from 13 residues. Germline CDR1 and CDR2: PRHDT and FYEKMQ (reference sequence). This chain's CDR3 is CASGLAGANVLTF. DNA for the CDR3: TGTGCCAGCGGCTTGGCTGGGGCCAACGTCCTGACTTTC.